This TCR beta chain was identified in a study of liver allograft versus peripheral blood T cells (dated by TCRdb to the early 2020s). Regarding the complete study: In liver transplant recipients, the study looked at T cell receptor repertoires in the peripheral blood and set them against the repertoires found within the transplanted livers. General findings and caveats noted by the study authors: According to the report, the T cell receptor repertoires detected in peripheral blood were different from the repertoires found inside liver allografts.

Data came from an Illumina MiSeq. The public sequencing data were trimmed at Q25 with fastp and processed into clonotypes with MiXCR by TCRdb, which kept only in-frame beta chains. Under each unique CDR3 protein, matching rows form one entry showing the most common genes and DNA. This sample lists around 12,000 distinct CDR3 sequences; roughly 20% were detected once. More than 1.5% of the sample goes to the ten largest clones. In its sample, this clonotype was seen a few times. The antigen this receptor binds is unknown. No quality values exist for individual bases; no much larger clone is one base distant. From cysteine to phenylalanine, the CDR3 is 14 amino acids long. Of all the DNA, just the CDR3 is kept, 42 bases in frame from base 1. The germline V gene sets CDR1 to SGHTA and CDR2 to FQGNSA. The trim is 1 base for V and 7 bases for J, with a gap of 11 bases between the germline ends.

The origin of this receptor is a human patient who had a liver transplant. Where a transplant has occurred, the graft donor may have supplied some of the T cells. The chain was built from TRBV7-2 and TRBJ1-5; the D segment cannot be called with confidence. CDR3 region: CASSLGGGGQPQHF. The sequenced DNA is TGTGCCAGCAGCTTAGGGGGTGGCGGCCAGCCCCAGCATTTT. Extended through the reference TRBV7-2 and TRBJ1-5 proteins, this CDR3 yields the full variable domain: GAGVSQSPSNKVTEKGKDVELRCDPISGHTALYWYRQSLGQGLEFLIYFQGNSAPDKSGLPSDRFSAERTGGSVSTLTIQRTQQEDSAVYLCASSLGGGGQPQHFGDGTRLSIL.